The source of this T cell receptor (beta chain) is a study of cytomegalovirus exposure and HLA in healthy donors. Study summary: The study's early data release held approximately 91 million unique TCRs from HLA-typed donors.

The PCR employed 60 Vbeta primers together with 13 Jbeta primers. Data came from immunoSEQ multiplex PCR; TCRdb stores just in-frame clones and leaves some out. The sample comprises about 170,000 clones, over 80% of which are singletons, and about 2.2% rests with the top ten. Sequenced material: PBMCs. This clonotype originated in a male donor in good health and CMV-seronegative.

CDR3 coding DNA: TGTGCCAGCAGAGGTACAGGGGGCCACACTGAAGCTTTCTTT. Protein product: CASRGTGGHTEAFF. The chain is built from TRBV27 and TRBJ1-1; 9 bases fit TRBD1. V was pared by 6 bases and J by 3 bases, with 5 bases of the junction left unmatched. In germline, CDR1 is MNHEY, CDR2 SMNVEV (reference sequence). This CDR3 has 14 amino acids.